The clone carrying this TCR beta chain has only a few counts. Trimming removed 5 bases from V and 6 bases from J, with 11 bases in between. The CDR3 has 12 amino acids. Germline V CDR1 and CDR2: LNHDA, SQIVND (reference sequence). This sample was included in a study of T-cell reconstitution after alpha-beta-depleted transplantation in children. A TCRbeta library incorporating unique molecular identifiers was prepared. Via MiXCR, TCRdb re-called the PCR reads, giving one row per CDR3 protein. This table has some 550,000 distinct CDR3 sequences, around 18% appearing once. This sequence joins TRBV19 and TRBJ2-7; perhaps TRBD1 as D (6 bases). Here the sequenced sample was PBMCs from the stem cell graft donor, taken from the stem cell graft. This receptor was obtained from a human donor who donated a stem cell graft to a child with acute lymphoblastic leukemia. The CDR3 bases are TGTGCCAGTAGTCAGGGGTTTGGCGAGCAGTACTTC. This sequence encodes CASSQGFGEQYF.